The 22 T cell receptor beta chains presented below share a single source sample, sequenced in a study of T cell clones after liver transplantation (dated by TCRdb to the late 2010s). Library creation used the immunoSEQ multiplex PCR assay. This is the immuneACCESS table as TCRdb keeps it, with only in-frame sequences that have V and J called. A part of the clones is gone; compared with another copy, unresolved V genes explain less than half, and the rest is unexplained. This sample comprises around 100,000 clones, 82% of them detected only once. Of the sample, about 0.89% falls within the top ten clones. This specimen's time point label, interpreted: pre-transplant. The source material was CD4+ T cells from blood, sampled before liver transplant. All receptors come from a human donor who received a liver transplant.

This clone was seen a single time. This chain connects TRBV7-2 to TRBJ1-2; D is undetermined. This CDR3 has 15 residues. Germline V lookup: CDR1 SGHTA, CDR2 FQGNSA. Trimming stripped 1 base from V and 0 bases from J, with 9 bases between. The CDR3, as DNA: TGTGCCAGCAGCTTAGATCGGGTAGCTAACTATGGCTACACCTTC. It translates to CASSLDRVANYGYTF.

This clone has a single count. The sample has other DNA sequences that encode this CDR3 too. CDR3 residues: CASKLAGGNEQFF. DNA of the CDR3: TGTGCCAGCAAACTAGCGGGAGGGAATGAGCAGTTCTTC. The V and J genes are TRBV7-2 and TRBJ2-1, with TRBD2 matching over 13 bases. Trimming removed 7 bases from V and 7 bases from J; junction bases left unmatched: 1. The CDR3 totals 13 residues. Germline CDR1 and CDR2: SGHTA and FQGNSA.

This chain joins TRBV6-5 and TRBJ1-1; TRBD1 is a possible D gene (5 bases). The CDR3 runs 16 residues. Trimming left V 0 bases short and J 4 bases short, with 15 bases between. Per germline, CDR1 MNHEY and CDR2 SVGAGI. The CDR3 DNA is TGTGCCAGCAGTTACTCGCGGACAATCTGGGGCACTGAAGCTTTCTTT. As protein: CASSYSRTIWGTEAFF.

The genes are TRBV7-3 and TRBJ1-6; D gene ambiguous. Trimming took 5 bases from V and 0 from J, leaving 8 bases between them. This CDR3 region has 15 residues. Germline V CDR1 and CDR2: SGHTA, FQGTGA. The CDR3 DNA sequence: TGTGCCAGCAGCCTATTGGCCTCCTATAATTCACCCCTCCACTTT. Translated: CASSLLASYNSPLHF.

The rearrangement joins TRBV28 to TRBJ2-5, with TRBD2 matching over 12 bases. CDR3 size: 16 residues. Trimming removed 6 bases from V and 6 bases from J; junction bases left unmatched: 11. Germline-derived CDR1 and CDR2 are MDHEN and SYDVKM. The CDR3 loop reads CASSTPTSGSGKTQYF. The CDR3 DNA reads TGTGCCAGCAGCACGCCGACTAGCGGGAGTGGTAAGACCCAGTACTTC.

This rearrangement joins TRBV9 to TRBJ2-3; perhaps TRBD2 as D (5 bases). V was cut by 0 bases and J by 10 bases, with 18 bases left in between. The CDR3 length is 15 residues. Germline CDR1 is SGDLS and CDR2 is YYNGEE. In DNA form, the CDR3 reads TGTGCCAGCAGCGTAGGAATAGGGAGCACCAACCCGCAGTATTTT. As protein: CASSVGIGSTNPQYF.

This rearrangement joins TRBV27 to TRBJ2-7; D may match TRBD1 or TRBD2 (6 bases each). Germline V lookup: CDR1 MNHEY, CDR2 SMNVEV (reference sequence). This CDR3 contains 14 residues. Trimming removed 2 bases from V and 2 bases from J, with 10 bases in between. The chain's CDR3 is CASSLGGRAYEQYF. CDR3 nucleotide sequence: TGTGCCAGCAGTTTAGGGGGGCGAGCCTACGAGCAGTACTTC.

This clone was seen a few times. This chain connects TRBV6-5 to TRBJ2-5, with a tentative D call TRBD1 (6 bases). The germline CDR1 and CDR2 sequences are MNHEY and SVGAGI. The CDR3 is made up of 14 amino acids. Between the trimmed V and J ends, which lost 2 bases and 2 bases, there was a span of 9 bases. CDR3 sequence (DNA): TGTGCCAGCAGTTACCGACAGGCACAAGAGACCCAGTACTTC. Its translation: CASSYRQAQETQYF.

This clone was recorded once. The chain couples TRBV7-9 to TRBJ2-1; weak D call: TRBD1 (5 bases). V lost 1 base and J lost 5, with 12 bases in between. CDR3 length equals 15 residues. Looked up from germline, CDR1 is SEHNR and CDR2 is FQNEAQ (reference sequence). The CDR3 sequence is CASSLELIRDNEQFF. Written as DNA, the CDR3 is TGTGCCAGCAGCTTAGAACTTATCAGGGACAATGAGCAGTTCTTC.

The chain joins TRBV5-1 to TRBJ1-2, with a weak D call TRBD1 (6 bases). Germline-derived CDR1 and CDR2 are SGHRS and YFSETQ. The CDR3 length is 13 residues. The V and J ends lost 6 bases and 9 bases respectively, with 18 bases between them. The CDR3 region has the DNA TGCGCCAGCAACCCGAGGGGGGGTGCAAGCTACACCTTC. Its translation: CASNPRGGASYTF.

The CDR3 is CASTSPPLMGAKNIQYF. The CDR3 DNA is TGTGCCAGCACCTCACCACCCCTTATGGGCGCCAAAAACATTCAGTACTTC. The rearrangement joins TRBV28 to TRBJ2-4; D is unclear. V shed 7 bases and J shed 1 base, with 20 bases lying between them. Germline V lookup: CDR1 MDHEN, CDR2 SYDVKM. This CDR3 contains 17 residues.

V and J are TRBV9 and TRBJ2-1, with TRBD2 as a possible D gene (7 bases). Per germline, CDR1 SGDLS and CDR2 YYNGEE. The CDR3 spans 16 residues. V was trimmed by 4 bases and J by 8 bases, leaving 22 bases between them. CDR3 amino acids: CASSQHGGGSRDEQFF. The CDR3 coding sequence is TGTGCCAGCAGCCAGCATGGGGGCGGGAGTCGAGATGAGCAGTTCTTC. The full variable domain, in which reference TRBV9 and TRBJ2-1 provide the parts outside the CDR3, is DSGVTQTPKHLITATGQRVTLRCSPRSGDLSVYWYQQSLDQGLQFLIQYYNGEERAKGNILERFSAQQFPDLHSELNLSSLELGDSALYFCASSQHGGGSRDEQFFGPGTRLTVL.

The J gene is TRBJ1-3, the V gene TRBV6-5; D unclear. V was cut by 6 bases and J by 6 bases, with 18 bases left in between. The CDR3 sequence is 15 residues long. CDR1 MNHEY and CDR2 SVGAGI come from the germline V gene. CDR3 protein: CASSRALTPVNTIYF. CDR3 in DNA: TGTGCCAGCAGCCGCGCCCTGACCCCGGTAAACACCATATATTTT.

The chain joins TRBV29-1 to TRBJ1-1; 7 bases align to TRBD1. The V and J ends lost 4 bases and 0 bases, in that order; junction bases with no gene match: 2. The CDR3 is made up of 13 amino acids. Germline CDR1 and CDR2: SQVTM and ANQGSEA. The CDR3 is CSVARGLNTEAFF. CDR3 sequence (DNA): TGCAGCGTTGCGAGGGGGCTGAACACTGAAGCTTTCTTT.

Only a few counts were recorded for this clone. The rearrangement joins TRBV15 to TRBJ1-2; D uncertain. The ends were cut back, 0 bases at V and 6 bases at J, with 17 bases in the middle. CDR3 length equals 16 residues. Germline CDR1 is LNHNV and CDR2 is YYDKDF (reference sequence). CDR3 sequence: CATSRDSGMRSHGYTF. The CDR3 DNA reads TGTGCCACCAGCAGAGATTCGGGGATGAGGTCTCATGGCTACACCTTC.

V gene TRBV7-2 combines with J gene TRBJ1-1, with D perhaps matching TRBD1 (5 bases). The germline V and J ends were trimmed by 4 bases and 4 bases, with 10 bases remaining between them. CDR1 and CDR2 (germline): SGHTA, FQGNSA. The CDR3 is 13 residues long. CDR3 in DNA: TGTGCCAGCAGCTCCGCGGGGACCACTGAAGCTTTCTTT. Its translation is CASSSAGTTEAFF. Full variable domain (remainder filled in from reference TRBV7-2 and TRBJ1-1): GAGVSQSPSNKVTEKGKDVELRCDPISGHTALYWYRQSLGQGLEFLIYFQGNSAPDKSGLPSDRFSAERTGGSVSTLTIQRTQQEDSAVYLCASSSAGTTEAFFGQGTRLTVV.

V and J are TRBV19 and TRBJ1-4; 9 bases fit TRBD1. In germline, CDR1 is LNHDA, CDR2 SQIVND (reference sequence). Trimming took 9 bases from V and 3 from J; bases not matched to a gene: 5. This CDR3 region has 14 residues. Here the CDR3 reads CASTWTGANEKLFF. The CDR3 nucleotides read TGTGCCAGCACTTGGACAGGGGCTAATGAAAAACTGTTTTTT.

This rearrangement joins TRBV7-8 to TRBJ2-2; 9 bases agree with TRBD2. From germline, CDR1 is SGHVS and CDR2 FQNEAQ. This CDR3 has 15 residues. V was pared by 3 bases and J by 7 bases, with 6 bases of the junction left unmatched. CDR3 coding DNA: TGTGCCAGCAGCTTGGGACTAGCTCCTCACGGGGAGCTGTTTTTT. Translated, it gives CASSLGLAPHGELFF.

The rearrangement joins TRBV28 to TRBJ2-1, with 15 bases identical to TRBD2. CDR1 is MDHEN, CDR2 SYDVKM, per germline. With V trimmed by 5 bases and J by 9 bases, 8 bases remained unmatched. There are 16 residues in the CDR3. This CDR3 is CASSLGLAGGDGEQFF. Here the CDR3 DNA reads TGTGCCAGCAGTCTAGGACTAGCGGGAGGGGATGGTGAGCAGTTCTTC.

This clone was counted only a few times. J is TRBJ2-5 and V is TRBV2; D is unclear. The CDR3 length is 13 residues. CDR1 SNHLY and CDR2 FYNNEI come from the germline V gene. V was trimmed by 4 bases and J by 1 base, leaving 7 bases between them. CDR3: CASSAQLQETQYF. The CDR3 DNA reads TGTGCCAGCAGTGCCCAGCTCCAAGAGACCCAGTACTTC.

The chain recombines TRBV6-5 with TRBJ1-5, with D perhaps TRBD1 (5 bases). Per the germline V gene, CDR1 is MNHEY and CDR2 is SVGAGI. The CDR3 totals 14 residues. The V and J ends lost 5 bases and 5 bases respectively, with 13 bases between them. The CDR3 bases are TGTGCCAGCAGTCCCCGTACGGGGGATCAGCCCCAGCATTTT. Residues: CASSPRTGDQPQHF.

V and J are TRBV7-2 and TRBJ1-2, with a weak D call TRBD1 (5 bases). The germline gives CDR1 SGHTA, CDR2 FQGNSA. The ends were cut back, 4 bases at V and 9 bases at J, with 18 bases in the middle. This CDR3 comprises 14 residues. Here the CDR3 reads CASSSGKWDARYTF. The CDR3 nucleotides are TGTGCCAGCAGCTCTGGAAAATGGGACGCACGCTACACCTTC. Full variable domain (remainder filled in from reference TRBV7-2 and TRBJ1-2): GAGVSQSPSNKVTEKGKDVELRCDPISGHTALYWYRQSLGQGLEFLIYFQGNSAPDKSGLPSDRFSAERTGGSVSTLTIQRTQQEDSAVYLCASSSGKWDARYTFGSGTRLTVV.